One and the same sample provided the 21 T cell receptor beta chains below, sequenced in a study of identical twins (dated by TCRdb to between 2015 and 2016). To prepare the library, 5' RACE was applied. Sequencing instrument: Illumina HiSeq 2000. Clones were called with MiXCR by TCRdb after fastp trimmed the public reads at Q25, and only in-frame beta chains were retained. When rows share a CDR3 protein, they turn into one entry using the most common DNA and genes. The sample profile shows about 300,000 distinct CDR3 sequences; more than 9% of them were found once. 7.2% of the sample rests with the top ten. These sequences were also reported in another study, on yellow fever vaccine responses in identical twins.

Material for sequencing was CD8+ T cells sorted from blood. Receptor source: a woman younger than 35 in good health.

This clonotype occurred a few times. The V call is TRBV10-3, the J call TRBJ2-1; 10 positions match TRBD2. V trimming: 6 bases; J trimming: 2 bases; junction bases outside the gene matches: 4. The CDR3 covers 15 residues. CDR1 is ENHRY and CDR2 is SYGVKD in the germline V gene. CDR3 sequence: CAISRGTSAYNEQFF. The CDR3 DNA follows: TGTGCCATCAGCCGAGGGACTAGCGCCTACAATGAGCAGTTCTTC.

CDR3 nucleotides: TGTGCCAGCAGTTTATATAGCGGGAGTTGGACAGATACGCAGTATTTT. It is translated as CASSLYSGSWTDTQYF. The chain links TRBV27 to TRBJ2-3; 9 nucleotides match TRBD2. In germline, CDR1 is MNHEY, CDR2 SMNVEV (reference sequence). The CDR3 is 16 amino acids. Trimming cost V 1 base and J 3 bases; bases outside gene matches: 5.

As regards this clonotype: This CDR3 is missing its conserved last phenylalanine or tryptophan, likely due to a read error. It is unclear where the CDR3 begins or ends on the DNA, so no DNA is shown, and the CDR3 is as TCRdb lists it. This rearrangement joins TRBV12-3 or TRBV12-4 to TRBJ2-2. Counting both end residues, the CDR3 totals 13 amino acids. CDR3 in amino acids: CASTNPSTGEPFL.

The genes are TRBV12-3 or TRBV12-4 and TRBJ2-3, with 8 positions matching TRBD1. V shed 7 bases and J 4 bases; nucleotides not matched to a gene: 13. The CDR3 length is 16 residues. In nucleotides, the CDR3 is TGTGCCAGCATCGGGCCAGGGGGCAGAGAAGCAGATACGCAGTATTTT. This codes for CASIGPGGREADTQYF.

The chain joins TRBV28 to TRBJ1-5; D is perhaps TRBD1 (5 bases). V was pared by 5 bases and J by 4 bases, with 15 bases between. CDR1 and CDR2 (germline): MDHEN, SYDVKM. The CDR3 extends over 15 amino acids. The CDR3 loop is CASSPRTRTNQPQHF. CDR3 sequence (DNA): TGTGCCAGCAGTCCCCGGACACGTACAAATCAGCCCCAGCATTTT.

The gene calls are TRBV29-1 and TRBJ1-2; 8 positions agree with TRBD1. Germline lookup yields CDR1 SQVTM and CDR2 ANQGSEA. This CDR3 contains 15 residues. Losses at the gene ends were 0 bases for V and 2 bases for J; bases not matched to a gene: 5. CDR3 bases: TGCAGCGTTGAAGACCGACAGGGGACGAACTATGGCTACACCTTC. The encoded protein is CSVEDRQGTNYGYTF.

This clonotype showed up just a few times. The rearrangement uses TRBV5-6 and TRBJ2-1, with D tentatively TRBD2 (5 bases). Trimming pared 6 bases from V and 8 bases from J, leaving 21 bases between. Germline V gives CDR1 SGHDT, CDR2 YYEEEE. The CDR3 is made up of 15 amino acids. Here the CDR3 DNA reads TGTGCCAGCACCGGAGGTCTGCTCCCGACCCATGAGCAGTTCTTC. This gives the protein CASTGGLLPTHEQFF.

The CDR3 protein is CSVKGSTGNTIYF. CDR3 nucleotide sequence: TGCAGCGTGAAAGGCTCTACTGGAAACACCATATATTTT. The rearrangement links TRBV29-1 to TRBJ1-3; no firm D call. The germline V and J ends were trimmed by 6 bases and 2 bases, with 11 bases remaining between them. CDR3 length: 13 residues. Germline values: CDR1 SQVTM, CDR2 ANQGSEA.

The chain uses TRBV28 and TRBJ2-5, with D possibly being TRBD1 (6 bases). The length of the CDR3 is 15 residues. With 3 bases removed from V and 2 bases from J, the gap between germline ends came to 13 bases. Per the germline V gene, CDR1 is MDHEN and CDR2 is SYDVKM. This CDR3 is CASSLPGTLQETQYF. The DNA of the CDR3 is TGTGCCAGCAGTTTGCCCGGGACACTTCAAGAGACCCAGTACTTC.

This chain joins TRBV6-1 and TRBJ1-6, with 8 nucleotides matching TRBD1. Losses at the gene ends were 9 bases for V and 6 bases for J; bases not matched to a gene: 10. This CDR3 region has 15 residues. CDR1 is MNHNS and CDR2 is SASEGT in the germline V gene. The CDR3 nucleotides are TGTGCCAGGACTGAGACAGGGGTGGGTAATTCACCCCTCCACTTT. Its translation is CARTETGVGNSPLHF.

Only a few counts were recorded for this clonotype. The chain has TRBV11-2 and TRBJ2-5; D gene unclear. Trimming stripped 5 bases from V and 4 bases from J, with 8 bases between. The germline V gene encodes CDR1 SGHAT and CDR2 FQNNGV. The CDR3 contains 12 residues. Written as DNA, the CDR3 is TGTGCCAGCAGCAGCGCGGTAGAGACCCAGTACTTC. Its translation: CASSSAVETQYF.

The CDR3 region is CSARGQGGQTQYF. The CDR3 region has the DNA TGCAGTGCTAGAGGACAGGGAGGGCAGACCCAGTACTTC. This rearrangement joins TRBV20-1 to TRBJ2-5; D possibly uses TRBD1 or TRBD2 (7 bases each). The CDR3 is 13 amino acids. Trimming stripped 1 base from V and 6 bases from J, with 12 bases between. CDR1 is DFQATT and CDR2 is SNEGSKA in the germline V gene (reference sequence).

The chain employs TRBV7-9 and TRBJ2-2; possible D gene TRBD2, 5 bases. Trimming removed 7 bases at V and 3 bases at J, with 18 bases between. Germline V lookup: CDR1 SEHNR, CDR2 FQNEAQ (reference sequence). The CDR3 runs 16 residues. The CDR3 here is CASNPLRRLHTGELFF. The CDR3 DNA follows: TGTGCCAGCAATCCCCTGAGGAGGCTGCACACCGGGGAGCTGTTTTTT.

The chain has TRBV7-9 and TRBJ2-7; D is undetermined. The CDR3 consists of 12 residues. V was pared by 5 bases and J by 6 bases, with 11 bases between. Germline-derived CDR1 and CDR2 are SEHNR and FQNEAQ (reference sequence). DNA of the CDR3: TGTGCCAGCAGCCCCCGGCCAGGCGAGCAGTACGTC. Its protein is CASSPRPGEQYV.

Here the CDR3 reads CASSPSGGVYNEQFF. CDR3 sequence (DNA): TGTGCCAGCAGTCCTAGCGGGGGGGTGTACAATGAGCAGTTCTTC. V is TRBV2 and J is TRBJ2-1; 12 bases match TRBD2. The ends lost 5 bases at V and 4 bases at J; junction bases unmatched: 3. Germline values: CDR1 SNHLY, CDR2 FYNNEI. The CDR3 has 15 amino acids.

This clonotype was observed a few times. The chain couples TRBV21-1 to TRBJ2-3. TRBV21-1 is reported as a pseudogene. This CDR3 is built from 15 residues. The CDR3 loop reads CASSKGRMSTDTQYF. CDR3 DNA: TGTGCCAGCAGCAAAGGACGGATGAGCACAGATACGCAGTATTTT.

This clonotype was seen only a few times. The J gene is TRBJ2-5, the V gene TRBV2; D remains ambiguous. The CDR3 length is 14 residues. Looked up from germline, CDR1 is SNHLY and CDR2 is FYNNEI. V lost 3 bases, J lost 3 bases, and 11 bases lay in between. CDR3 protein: CASSEWAREETQYF. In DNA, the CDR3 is TGTGCCAGCAGTGAGTGGGCCAGAGAAGAGACCCAGTACTTC. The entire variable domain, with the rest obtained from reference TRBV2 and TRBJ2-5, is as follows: EPEVTQTPSHQVTQMGQEVILRCVPISNHLYFYWYRQILGQKVEFLVSFYNNEISEKSEIFDDQFSVERPDGSNFTLKIRSTKLEDSAMYFCASSEWAREETQYFGPGTRLLVL.

The CDR3 nucleotides are TGTGCCAGCGAAGCGACTAGCGGGGCACTGTCCCAAGAGACCCAGTACTTC. Amino acids: CASEATSGALSQETQYF. The chain joins TRBV7-9 to TRBJ2-5; 11 bases are shared with TRBD2. Germline CDR1 SEHNR, CDR2 FQNEAQ (reference sequence). The CDR3 is 17 amino acids. The V gene end was trimmed by 8 bases and the J gene end by 1 base; junction bases not matched to a gene: 12.

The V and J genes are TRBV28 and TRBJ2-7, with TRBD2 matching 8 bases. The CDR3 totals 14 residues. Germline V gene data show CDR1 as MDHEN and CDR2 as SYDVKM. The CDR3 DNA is TGTGCCAGCAGACTTACGGGGGGGCTCGACGATCAGTACGTC. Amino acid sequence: CASRLTGGLDDQYV.

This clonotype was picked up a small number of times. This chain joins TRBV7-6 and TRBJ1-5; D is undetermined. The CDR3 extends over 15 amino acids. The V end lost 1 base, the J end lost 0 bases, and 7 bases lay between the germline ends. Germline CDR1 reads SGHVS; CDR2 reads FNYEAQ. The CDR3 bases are TGTGCCAGCAGCTTAGGGGGTTTTAGCAATCAGCCCCAGCATTTT. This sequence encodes CASSLGGFSNQPQHF.

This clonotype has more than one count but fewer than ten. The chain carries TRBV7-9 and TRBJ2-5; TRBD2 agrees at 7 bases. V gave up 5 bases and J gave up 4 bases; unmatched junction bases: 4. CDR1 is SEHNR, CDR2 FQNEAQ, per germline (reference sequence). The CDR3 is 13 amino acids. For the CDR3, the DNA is TGTGCCAGCAGCCCGCGGGAGTTAGAGACCCAGTACTTC. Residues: CASSPRELETQYF.